This TCR beta chain was identified during a study of blood T cell repertoires in COVID-19. On the study more broadly: Samples of COVID-19 (acute and convalescent) were obtained from the United States, Italy and Spain. PBMCs, B-cell-depleted T cells, or T cells were the source of the cDNA or gDNA that made up the material.

Under the authors' procedure: Reference gene primers were amplified, and this amplification served to estimate nucleated cell counts. The protocol was immunoSEQ multiplex PCR, while the TCRdb copy is restricted to in-frame clones and leaves out a portion. That table supplies the V and J calls and clone size; D and trimming were determined from the DNA. The table includes about 200,000 clones, approximately 88% detected once. This CDR3 is built from 15 residues. CDR1 is MNHEY, CDR2 SMNVEV, per germline (reference sequence). J was trimmed by 7 bases and V by 6 bases; bases with no gene match: 11. This receptor was identified in a man between 40 and 49 years old with acute or convalescent COVID-19. The chain recombines TRBV27 with TRBJ1-5; 8 bases map to TRBD1. The sample taken for sequencing was peripheral blood. CDR3 protein: CASSPLGQGEQPQHF. For the CDR3, the DNA is TGTGCCAGCAGCCCGCTCGGACAGGGTGAACAGCCCCAGCATTTT.